These 13 T cell receptor beta chains were all obtained from the same sample, sequenced in a study of shared clonotypes between healthy human individuals. Sequenced by immunoSEQ multiplex PCR; TCRdb stores in-frame clones only, minus some. The sample lists approximately 1.9 million clones, just over 90% occurring once. Selected positively for CCR7 and CD45RO-negative, naive CD8 cells excluded terminally differentiated effector memory CD45RA+ cells. The source material was naive CD8+ T cells from PBMCs. The receptors derive from a man aged 18 to 30 in good health. Some clones in this sample may be carry-over from other donors' samples.

The chain has TRBV4-1 and TRBJ2-1, with 15 positions matching TRBD2. The CDR3 loop spans 16 amino acids. The germline gives CDR1 MGHRA, CDR2 YSYEKL. V dropped 4 bases and J dropped 7; count of bases not matched to a gene: 5. CDR3 bases: TGCGCCAGCAGCCCGCGGACTAGCGGGAGGGGTAATGAGCAGTTCTTC. This encodes CASSPRTSGRGNEQFF.

The chain is built from TRBV11-2 and TRBJ2-1, with TRBD1 identical over 7 bases. V lost 4 bases, J lost 0 bases, and 9 bases stayed unmatched. The CDR3 totals 17 residues. Germline V lookup: CDR1 SGHAT, CDR2 FQNNGV. For the CDR3, the DNA is TGTGCCAGCAGCTCCCCCGAACAGGGGAGCTCCTACAATGAGCAGTTCTTC. Residues: CASSSPEQGSSYNEQFF.

V gene TRBV5-6 combines with J gene TRBJ1-2; D uncertain. The CDR3 runs to 15 residues. V lost 4 bases and J 4 bases, leaving 17 bases between the germline ends. Germline V CDR1 and CDR2: SGHDT, YYEEEE. In nucleotides, the CDR3 is TGTGCCAGCAGCGACCGGGAGCTGAAGTTCTATGGCTACACCTTC. Translation gives CASSDRELKFYGYTF.

The gene calls are TRBV28 and TRBJ2-7; 9 bases agree with TRBD1. Trimming took 5 bases from V and 6 from J; bases not matched to a gene: 8. CDR1 MDHEN and CDR2 SYDVKM come from the germline V gene. This CDR3 has 14 amino acids. The CDR3 loop is CASSKDRGFGEQYF. CDR3 sequence (DNA): TGTGCCAGCAGTAAGGACAGGGGATTTGGCGAGCAGTACTTC.

CDR3 DNA: TGTGCCAGCAGCTTGGATTTGGACAGCTACGAGCAGTACTTC. It encodes CASSLDLDSYEQYF. This chain joins TRBV5-6 and TRBJ2-7, with D maybe TRBD1 (6 bases). CDR3 size: 14 residues. The germline V and J ends were trimmed by 0 bases and 3 bases, with 10 bases remaining between them. Germline CDR1 and CDR2: SGHDT and YYEEEE. Full variable domain (missing parts from reference TRBV5-6 and TRBJ2-7): DAGVTQSPTHLIKTRGQQVTLRCSPKSGHDTVSWYQQALGQGPQFIFQYYEEEERQRGNFPDRFSGHQFPNYSSELNVNALLLGDSALYLCASSLDLDSYEQYFGPGTRLTVT.

The chain carries TRBV19 and TRBJ2-1, with 7 bases that match TRBD1. The CDR3 runs 15 residues. Germline V gene sequence: CDR1 LNHDA, CDR2 SQIVND (reference sequence). After removal of 4 bases from V and 0 bases from J, the junction contained 3 bases not matched to a gene. The CDR3 DNA sequence: TGTGCCAGTAGTAGGACAGGACGCTCCTACAATGAGCAGTTCTTC. Its translation is CASSRTGRSYNEQFF.

This clone was seen more than once but under ten times. This same CDR3 is encoded by further DNA sequences in the sample. The V and J genes are TRBV27 and TRBJ2-7; D may match TRBD1 or TRBD2 (5 bases each). CDR1 and CDR2 (germline): MNHEY, SMNVEV (reference sequence). The CDR3 sequence is 13 residues long. The V end was cut by 3 bases, the J end by 2 bases, with 8 bases between. DNA of the CDR3: TGTGCCAGCAGTTTCGGGGCAACCTACGAGCAGTACTTC. Its translation is CASSFGATYEQYF.

The chain combines TRBV9 with TRBJ2-1; the match to TRBD2 covers 8 bases. There are 13 residues in the CDR3. V lost 4 bases to trimming and J lost 5 bases; unmatched junction nucleotides: 2. Germline values: CDR1 SGDLS, CDR2 YYNGEE. CDR3 sequence (DNA): TGTGCCAGCAGCCCGGGGGGGCACAATGAGCAGTTCTTC. This gives the protein CASSPGGHNEQFF. The complete variable domain, with remaining parts taken from reference TRBV9 and TRBJ2-1, reads DSGVTQTPKHLITATGQRVTLRCSPRSGDLSVYWYQQSLDQGLQFLIQYYNGEERAKGNILERFSAQQFPDLHSELNLSSLELGDSALYFCASSPGGHNEQFFGPGTRLTVL.

CDR3 sequence: CASSFSGFAGELFF. CDR3 nucleotide sequence: TGTGCCAGCAGCTTTTCAGGGTTCGCCGGGGAGCTGTTTTTT. This chain joins TRBV7-2 and TRBJ2-2, with a weak D call TRBD1 (5 bases). CDR3 size: 14 residues. In germline, CDR1 is SGHTA, CDR2 FQGNSA. V was cut by 3 bases and J by 6 bases, with 11 bases left in between.

The DNA of the CDR3 is TGTGCCATCAGTGATCCGGGGGGGACTAGCAAAGTCGAGCAGTACTTC. This codes for CAISDPGGTSKVEQYF. This chain connects TRBV10-3 to TRBJ2-7, with 9 bases aligning to TRBD2. The CDR3 has 16 amino acids. From germline, CDR1 is ENHRY and CDR2 SYGVKD. V lost 3 bases, J lost 6 bases, and 12 bases stayed unmatched.

This sequence joins TRBV5-4 and TRBJ2-1, with D perhaps assigned TRBD1 or TRBD2 (5 bases each). Germline CDR1 and CDR2: SGHNT and YYREEE (reference sequence). CDR3 length: 15 residues. With 4 bases removed from V and 5 bases from J, the gap between germline ends came to 16 bases. CDR3 residues: CASSLPPGAHNEQFF. CDR3 in DNA: TGTGCCAGCAGCCTCCCCCCCGGGGCCCACAATGAGCAGTTCTTC. The complete variable domain, with remaining parts taken from reference TRBV5-4 and TRBJ2-1, reads ETGVTQSPTHLIKTRGQQVTLRCSSQSGHNTVSWYQQALGQGPQFIFQYYREEENGRGNFPPRFSGLQFPNYSSELNVNALELDDSALYLCASSLPPGAHNEQFFGPGTRLTVL.

The chain uses TRBV6-1 and TRBJ1-2; D might be TRBD1 (6 bases). CDR3 length: 14 residues. The V gene's germline CDR1 is MNHNS and CDR2 SASEGT. The V end was cut by 6 bases, the J end by 7 bases, with 18 bases between. CDR3 sequence: CASSPTGPLGGYTF. The DNA for the CDR3 is TGTGCCAGCAGCCCGACAGGACCTCTAGGTGGCTACACCTTC.

The chain recombines TRBV7-9 with TRBJ2-3; 7 nucleotides match TRBD2. Germline V gene lookup returns CDR1 SEHNR and CDR2 FQNEAQ (reference sequence). This CDR3 contains 14 residues. V lost 5 bases to trimming and J lost 2 bases; unmatched junction nucleotides: 4. CDR3 sequence (DNA): TGTGCCAGCAGCCCCGGGACTAACACAGATACGCAGTATTTT. It codes for CASSPGTNTDTQYF. Full variable domain (rest looked up from reference TRBV7-9 and TRBJ2-3): DTGVSQNPRHKITKRGQNVTFRCDPISEHNRLYWYRQTLGQGPEFLTYFQNEAQLEKSRLLSDRFSAERPKGSFSTLEIQRTEQGDSAMYLCASSPGTNTDTQYFGPGTRLTVL.